A selection of T cell receptor beta chains follows, all from one sample in a study of technical replicates of blood from four donors. Sequencing was performed with immunoSEQ multiplex PCR; in TCRdb, only in-frame clones are kept and a portion is missing. Here the sample spans approximately 15,000 clones, roughly 84% being singletons. Specimen: PBMCs. These receptors were taken from a human donor in good health. The CDR3 runs from the conserved cysteine through the conserved F or W. D genes are given only for firm matches. Expanded clones are given a class, and other clones once, few, many or no size at all.

V: TRBV19; J: TRBJ2-1; D: TRBD2; size: NA; DNA: TGTGCCAGTAGTGCAGCCCTAGCGGGCCTTGAGCAGTTCTTC; CDR3: CASSAALAGLEQFF
V: TRBV4-2; J: TRBJ1-2; D: NA; size: NA; DNA: TGTGCCAGCAGCCAAGAGGGGGGTTCCGGCTACACCTTC; CDR3: CASSQEGGSGYTF
V: TRBV7-9; J: TRBJ2-3; D: NA; size: NA; DNA: TGTGCCAGCAGCCCCCGCGGTTTGGCAGATACGCAGTATTTT; CDR3: CASSPRGLADTQYF
V: TRBV2; J: TRBJ1-2; D: NA; size: few; DNA: TGTGCCAGCAGTGCCGGGGTACGTGACTATGGCTACACCTTC; CDR3: CASSAGVRDYGYTF
V: TRBV11-2; J: TRBJ2-7; D: TRBD2; size: NA; DNA: TGTGCCAGCAGCTCCGTTACTTTTGCGGGGGAGGGGTACGAGCAGTACTTC; CDR3: CASSSVTFAGEGYEQYF
V: TRBV18; J: TRBJ1-1; D: TRBD1; size: NA; DNA: TGTGCCAGCTCACCGGACAGGTCCACTGAAGCTTTCTTT; CDR3: CASSPDRSTEAFF
V: TRBV18; J: TRBJ1-4; D: NA; size: NA; DNA: TGTGCCAGCTCACCACCGTCGGTCGCAACTAATGAAAAACTGTTTTTT; CDR3: CASSPPSVATNEKLFF
V: TRBV6-6; J: TRBJ2-1; D: NA; size: NA; DNA: TGTGCCAGCGGCCGGGAGTTCACCTACAATGAGCAGTTCTTC; CDR3: CASGREFTYNEQFF
V: TRBV6-5; J: TRBJ1-4; D: NA; size: NA; DNA: TGTGCCAGCAGCCGCTCGGGTGGGGGCGGTGAAAAACTGTTTTTT; CDR3: CASSRSGGGGEKLFF
V: TRBV7-2; J: TRBJ2-1; D: TRBD1; size: NA; DNA: TGTGCCAGCAGCACCGGGACAGGGGGCCGGGAGCAGTTCTTC; CDR3: CASSTGTGGREQFF
V: TRBV2; J: TRBJ2-3; D: TRBD2; size: NA; DNA: TGTGCCAGCACCCCTAGCGGGAGAGGAGGTACGCAGTATTTT; CDR3: CASTPSGRGGTQYF
V: TRBV2; J: TRBJ2-2; D: NA; size: NA; DNA: TGTGCCAGCAGTGATGCGGCAGTGGCGCCCGGGGAGCTGTTTTTT; CDR3: CASSDAAVAPGELFF
V: TRBV15; J: TRBJ1-1; D: NA; size: NA; DNA: TGTGCCACCAGCAGATCCGGGGACACTGAAGCTTTCTTT; CDR3: CATSRSGDTEAFF
V: TRBV6-5; J: TRBJ2-5; D: NA; size: NA; DNA: TGTGCCAGCAGCATAGCATTACTGGGGACCCAGTACTTC; CDR3: CASSIALLGTQYF
V: TRBV4-2; J: TRBJ2-7; D: NA; size: NA; DNA: TGTGCCAGCAGCCAAGCCCTAGACTCCTACGAGCAGTACTTC; CDR3: CASSQALDSYEQYF
V: TRBV10-3; J: TRBJ2-7; D: NA; size: few; DNA: TGTGCCACCACTATGGACAGTACCTCCTACGAGCAGTACTTC; CDR3: CATTMDSTSYEQYF
V: TRBV7-8; J: TRBJ2-7; D: TRBD2; size: NA; DNA: TGTGCCAGCAGCCCTAGAGTCCTAGGACTAGCGGGATCCTACGAGCAGTACTTC; CDR3: CASSPRVLGLAGSYEQYF
V: TRBV4-1; J: TRBJ2-7; D: TRBD1; size: NA; DNA: TGCGCCAGCAGCCAAGTGGGGACAGGGCTGACCTACGAGCAGTACTTC; CDR3: CASSQVGTGLTYEQYF
V: TRBV19; J: TRBJ2-5; D: NA; size: NA; DNA: TGTGCCAGCCAAGATCCGGGAACGGAGACCCAGTACTTC; CDR3: CASQDPGTETQYF
V: TRBV30; J: TRBJ2-1; D: TRBD1; size: NA; DNA: TGTGCCTGGAGTCGGGGGACAGGGTCCTACAATGAGCAGTTCTTC; CDR3: CAWSRGTGSYNEQFF
V: TRBV10-3; J: TRBJ1-1; D: TRBD1; size: NA; DNA: TGTGCCATCAGTGTCTCGTTGGTGGGACAGGGGTTGGACACTGAAGCTTTCTTT; CDR3: CAISVSLVGQGLDTEAFF
V: TRBV4-2; J: TRBJ2-1; D: NA; size: NA; DNA: TGTGCCAGCAGACCCGCAATGACAGGCTCCTACAATGAGCAGTTCTTC; CDR3: CASRPAMTGSYNEQFF
V: TRBV10-3; J: TRBJ2-3; D: TRBD2; size: NA; DNA: TGTGCCATCAGTGAGGCGGGCGGGAGGACAGATACGCAGTATTTT; CDR3: CAISEAGGRTDTQYF
V: TRBV5-1; J: TRBJ2-5; D: NA; size: NA; DNA: TGCGCCAGCAGCTTGGCCGAGAAAGAGACCCAGTACTTC; CDR3: CASSLAEKETQYF
V: TRBV30; J: TRBJ2-5; D: TRBD2; size: NA; DNA: TGTGCCTGGAGTGTAGCGGGGGGGGGCGAGACCCAGTACTTC; CDR3: CAWSVAGGGETQYF
V: TRBV6-6; J: TRBJ2-2; D: NA; size: NA; DNA: TGTGCCAGCAGTTACGAGGGTCCGAACACCGGGGAGCTGTTTTTT; CDR3: CASSYEGPNTGELFF
V: TRBV5-6; J: TRBJ2-3; D: NA; size: NA; DNA: TGTGCCAGCAGCTGGTCGGCAGATACGCAGTATTTT; CDR3: CASSWSADTQYF
V: TRBV30; J: TRBJ1-1; D: NA; size: NA; DNA: TGTGCCTGGAGGCCTACCAGGGTTACTGAAGCTTTCTTT; CDR3: CAWRPTRVTEAFF
V: TRBV27; J: TRBJ2-1; D: NA; size: NA; DNA: TGTGCCAGCAGTTTTAACTCGGCGGGACGCAATGAGCAGTTCTTC; CDR3: CASSFNSAGRNEQFF
V: TRBV5-6; J: TRBJ2-7; D: TRBD1; size: NA; DNA: TGTGCCAGCAGCCCGGTAGGGACAGGGTTGAACGAGCAGTACTTC; CDR3: CASSPVGTGLNEQYF
V: TRBV5-1; J: TRBJ2-3; D: TRBD2; size: NA; DNA: TGCGCCAGCAGCTTTAGCGGGAGGGCCCTTAATACGCAGTATTTT; CDR3: CASSFSGRALNTQYF
V: TRBV6-1; J: TRBJ2-1; D: NA; size: NA; DNA: TGTGCCAGCAGGGAACTAGCAGCCTACAATGAGCAGTTCTTC; CDR3: CASRELAAYNEQFF
V: TRBV4-1; J: TRBJ2-5; D: TRBD2; size: NA; DNA: TGCGCCAGCAGCCATGACGGGGGGTACCAAGAGACCCAGTACTTC; CDR3: CASSHDGGYQETQYF
V: TRBV27; J: TRBJ2-1; D: TRBD2; size: NA; DNA: TGTGCCAGCAGTTTAGGGTCTAGCGGGAGGTCTGAGCAGTTCTTC; CDR3: CASSLGSSGRSEQFF
V: TRBV2; J: TRBJ2-7; D: TRBD1; size: NA; DNA: TGTGCCAGCACCACACAGGGGGCGAACTCCTACGAGCAGTACTTC; CDR3: CASTTQGANSYEQYF
V: TRBV4-1; J: TRBJ2-3; D: TRBD1; size: NA; DNA: TGCGCCAGCAGCCAAGCAGGGGGAGCAACAGATACGCAGTATTTT; CDR3: CASSQAGGATDTQYF
V: TRBV27; J: TRBJ1-1; D: NA; size: NA; DNA: TGTGCCAGCTCCCTTTACAGGGACCGTCGAGCTTTCTTT; CDR3: CASSLYRDRRAFF
V: TRBV2; J: TRBJ2-1; D: NA; size: NA; DNA: TGTGCCAGCAGTGAAGGCGAGGTATACAATGAGCAGTTCTTC; CDR3: CASSEGEVYNEQFF
V: TRBV7-9; J: TRBJ2-7; D: TRBD2; size: NA; DNA: TGTGCCAGCAGTTCAGGACTAGCGGGAGTTGAAGAGCAGTACTTC; CDR3: CASSSGLAGVEEQYF
V: TRBV19; J: TRBJ2-3; D: TRBD1; size: NA; DNA: TGTGCCAGTAGTATACGACAGGGCTCGGGCACAGATACGCAGTATTTT; CDR3: CASSIRQGSGTDTQYF
V: TRBV5-1; J: TRBJ2-3; D: TRBD2; size: NA; DNA: TGCGCCAGCAGCGTGGGACTAGCGGGGACCACAGATACGCAGTATTTT; CDR3: CASSVGLAGTTDTQYF
V: TRBV27; J: TRBJ2-1; D: TRBD2; size: NA; DNA: TGTGCCAGCAGTTTTTCTTTGGCTAGCGGTTACAATGAGCAGTTCTTC; CDR3: CASSFSLASGYNEQFF
V: TRBV5-1; J: TRBJ2-5; D: TRBD2; size: NA; DNA: TGCGCCAGCAGGGCGGGAGGGCCTGGAGAGACCCAGTACTTC; CDR3: CASRAGGPGETQYF
V: TRBV18; J: TRBJ1-4; D: NA; size: NA; DNA: TGTGCCAGCTCACCAGGGAGGACTAATGAAAAACTGTTTTTT; CDR3: CASSPGRTNEKLFF
V: TRBV2; J: TRBJ2-1; D: TRBD1; size: NA; DNA: TGTGCCAGCAGTGAATGGGGGACAGGGATGGGTGAGCAGTTCTTC; CDR3: CASSEWGTGMGEQFF
V: TRBV18; J: TRBJ2-7; D: NA; size: NA; DNA: TGTGCCAGCTCACTGAGGAGCTCCTACGAGCAGTACTTC; CDR3: CASSLRSSYEQYF
V: TRBV11-3; J: TRBJ2-1; D: NA; size: NA; DNA: TGTGCCAGCGGCGGACTAACCAATGAGCAGTTCTTC; CDR3: CASGGLTNEQFF
V: TRBV18; J: TRBJ1-5; D: NA; size: NA; DNA: TGTGCCAGCTCACCGTCCGGTCGTAATCTGGGCAATCAGCCCCAGCATTTT; CDR3: CASSPSGRNLGNQPQHF
V: TRBV5-1; J: TRBJ2-7; D: NA; size: NA; DNA: TGCGCCAGCAGCAACCCGACGAGGAGAATCCACGAGCAGTACTTC; CDR3: CASSNPTRRIHEQYF
V: TRBV5-1; J: TRBJ2-5; D: NA; size: once; DNA: TGCGCCAGCAGCGTAGACAGTTCCCAAGAGACCCAGTACTTC; CDR3: CASSVDSSQETQYF
V: TRBV5-4; J: TRBJ2-5; D: TRBD1; size: NA; DNA: TGTGCCAGCAGCACCGGACAGGGGGGGGACCAAGAGACCCAGTACTTC; CDR3: CASSTGQGGDQETQYF
V: TRBV29-1; J: TRBJ1-1; D: NA; size: NA; DNA: TGCAGCGTTGCCGGGCAGCTCCAAACCTCGGGGGGAGCGAACACTGAAGCTTTCTTT; CDR3: CSVAGQLQTSGGANTEAFF
V: TRBV5-1; J: TRBJ1-1; D: TRBD1; size: NA; DNA: TGCGCCAGCACCAAGGGGGCGAACACTGAAGCTTTCTTT; CDR3: CASTKGANTEAFF
V: TRBV6-5; J: TRBJ2-2; D: NA; size: NA; DNA: TGTGCCACCGGACGCCCAGGGGTATTTGGCGGGGAGCTGTTTTTT; CDR3: CATGRPGVFGGELFF
V: TRBV2; J: TRBJ1-1; D: TRBD1; size: NA; DNA: TGTGCCGGACAGGGGGCAGGAACTGAAGCTTTCTTT; CDR3: CAGQGAGTEAFF
V: TRBV7-8; J: TRBJ2-5; D: NA; size: NA; DNA: TGTGCCAGCAGTTCCACCACAGGGTTTCAAGAGACCCAGTACTTC; CDR3: CASSSTTGFQETQYF
V: TRBV5-4; J: TRBJ2-1; D: TRBD2; size: NA; DNA: TGTGCCAGCAGCTTAGGCGGGGGCTCCTACAATGAGCAGTTCTTC; CDR3: CASSLGGGSYNEQFF
V: TRBV27; J: TRBJ1-4; D: NA; size: NA; DNA: TGTGCCAGCAGCGGACGAGGTTTCGGGAAAAGGCATGAAAAACTGTTTTTT; CDR3: CASSGRGFGKRHEKLFF
V: TRBV19; J: TRBJ2-2; D: TRBD2; size: once; DNA: TGTGCCAGCGTCCAGAGCGGGGACAACACCGGGGAGCTGTTTTTT; CDR3: CASVQSGDNTGELFF
V: TRBV5-6; J: TRBJ2-6; D: NA; size: NA; DNA: TGTGCCAGCAGCTTTCAGGGTTGGGCCAACGTCCTGACTTTC; CDR3: CASSFQGWANVLTF